This T cell receptor beta chain was obtained from a study of cytomegalovirus exposure and HLA in healthy donors. The germline gives CDR1 SEHNR, CDR2 FQNEAQ (reference sequence). V lost 3 bases and J 5 bases, leaving 13 bases between the germline ends. The CDR3 contains 14 residues. The study ran its PCR with 60 Vbeta and 13 Jbeta primers. Using immunoSEQ multiplex PCR, the repertoire was profiled, and TCRdb retains in-frame clones only, with some absent. The sample contains roughly 150,000 clones, roughly 10% of which appear only once. This clone has only a few counts. The receptor was isolated from a male donor in good health and CMV-seronegative. V gene TRBV7-9 combines with J gene TRBJ1-2, with D tentatively TRBD1 (5 bases). Sequenced input: PBMCs. The CDR3 coding sequence is TGTGCCAGCAGCTTCGACAGAATAAAGTATGGCTACACCTTC. This encodes CASSFDRIKYGYTF. Combining the CDR3 with reference TRBV7-9 and TRBJ1-2 gives the whole variable domain DTGVSQNPRHKITKRGQNVTFRCDPISEHNRLYWYRQTLGQGPEFLTYFQNEAQLEKSRLLSDRFSAERPKGSFSTLEIQRTEQGDSAMYLCASSFDRIKYGYTFGSGTRLTVV.